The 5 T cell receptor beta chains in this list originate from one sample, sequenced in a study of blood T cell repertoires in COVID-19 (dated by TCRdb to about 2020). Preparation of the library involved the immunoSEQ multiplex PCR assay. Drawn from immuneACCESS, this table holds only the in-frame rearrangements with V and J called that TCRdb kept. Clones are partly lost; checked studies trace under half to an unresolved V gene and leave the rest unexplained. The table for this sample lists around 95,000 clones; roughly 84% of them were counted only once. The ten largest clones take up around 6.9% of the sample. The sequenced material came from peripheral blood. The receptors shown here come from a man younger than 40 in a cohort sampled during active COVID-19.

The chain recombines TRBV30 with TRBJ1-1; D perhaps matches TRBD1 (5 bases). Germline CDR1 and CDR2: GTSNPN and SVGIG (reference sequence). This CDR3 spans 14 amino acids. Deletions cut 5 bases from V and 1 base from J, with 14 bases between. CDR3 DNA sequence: TGTGCCTGGGGTTCGGGGGTGCCGAACACTGAAGCTTTCTTT. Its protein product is CAWGSGVPNTEAFF.

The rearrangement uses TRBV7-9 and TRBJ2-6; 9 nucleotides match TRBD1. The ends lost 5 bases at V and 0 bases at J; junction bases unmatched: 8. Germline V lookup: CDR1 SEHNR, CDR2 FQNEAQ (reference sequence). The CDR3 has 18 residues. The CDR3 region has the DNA TGTGCCAGCAGCACGGACAGGGGTGAATACTCTGGGGCCAACGTCCTGACTTTC. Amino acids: CASSTDRGEYSGANVLTF.

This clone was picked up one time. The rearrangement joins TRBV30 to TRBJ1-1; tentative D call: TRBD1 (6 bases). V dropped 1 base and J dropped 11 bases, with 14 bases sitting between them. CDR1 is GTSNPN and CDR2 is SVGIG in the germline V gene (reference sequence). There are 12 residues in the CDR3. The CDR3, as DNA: TGTGCCTGGAGTGGGGGAGGGGGATTGGCTTTCTTT. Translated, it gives CAWSGGGGLAFF.

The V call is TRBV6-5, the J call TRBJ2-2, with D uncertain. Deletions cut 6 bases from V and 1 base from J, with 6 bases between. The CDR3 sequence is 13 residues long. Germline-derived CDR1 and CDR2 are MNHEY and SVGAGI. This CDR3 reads CASRGLNTGELFF. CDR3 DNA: TGTGCCAGCAGGGGCCTGAACACCGGGGAGCTGTTTTTT.

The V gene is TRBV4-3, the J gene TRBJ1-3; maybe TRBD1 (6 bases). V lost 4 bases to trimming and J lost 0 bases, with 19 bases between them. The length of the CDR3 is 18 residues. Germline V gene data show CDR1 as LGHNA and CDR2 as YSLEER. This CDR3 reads CASSLTTGFLSSGNTIYF. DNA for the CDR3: TGCGCCAGCAGCCTAACCACAGGGTTCCTTAGCTCTGGAAACACCATATATTTT.